The source of this T cell receptor beta chain is a study of T cells after yellow fever vaccination. As to this clonotype: Its target is unknown.

Synthesis of TCR cDNA relied on 5'RACE template switching, which attached a universal primer site and UMIs. TCRdb re-analysed the 5' RACE reads in MiXCR, keeping a single row per CDR3 protein. Of 450,000 to 600,000 distinct CDR3 sequences in the sample, less than 20% were seen once. The CDR3 is 18 residues long. Germline loops: CDR1 LGHNA, CDR2 YSLEER. With V trimmed by 1 base and J by 7 bases, 13 bases remained unmatched. Findings and caveats of the study: Only a minor proportion of clonotypes was detected across both CD4 and CD8 compartments. Sorted repertoires could include abundant contaminating clonotypes from bulk cells. Among primary-vaccination clones, most reappeared after the booster, at approximately 97% for CD4 and around 90% for CD8.

The TCR originated in a man aged 18 to 29 who received the YFV17D yellow fever vaccine. This chain connects TRBV4-3 to TRBJ2-3; 11 nucleotides line up with TRBD2. Specimen: PBMCs, collected about 5 days after the first yellow fever vaccination. In nucleotides, the CDR3 is TGCGCCAGCAGCCAAGTTGAGGGGGTAGCTAGCGGGGGGTATACGCAGTATTTT. Translated: CASSQVEGVASGGYTQYF.